These 17 T cell receptor beta chains share one sample of origin, sequenced in a study of T-cell reconstitution after alpha-beta-depleted transplantation in children. The library targeted TCRbeta and was prepared with unique molecular identifiers. One entry per CDR3 protein results from TCRdb running MiXCR on the PCR reads. The data contain hundreds of thousands of distinct CDR3 sequences, 16% of them singletons. The specimen was PBMCs, mostly from graft donor cells, collected 360 days after TCRalphabeta/CD19-depleted stem cell transplant. Receptor source: a male patient younger than 18 who had a stem cell transplant for acute lymphoblastic leukemia, so the T cells may come from the graft donor.

This clonotype was seen repeatedly, ten times or more. The CDR3 region is CASSKTGVGSPQHF. The CDR3 nucleotides read TGTGCCAGCAGCAAAACAGGGGTTGGGAGCCCCCAGCATTTT. V is TRBV12-3 or TRBV12-4 and J is TRBJ1-5; 7 positions match TRBD1. The trim removed 6 bases at V and 10 bases at J, leaving 12 bases unmatched. CDR3 size: 14 residues.

The rearrangement joins TRBV27 to TRBJ2-1; 8 nucleotides match TRBD2. Germline V lookup: CDR1 MNHEY, CDR2 SMNVEV (reference sequence). The V segment lost 5 bases and the J segment 9 bases; nucleotides outside the gene matches: 21. The CDR3 has 18 residues. CDR3 loop: CASSPLPPTSAYSSEQFF. DNA for the CDR3: TGTGCCAGCAGTCCCCTCCCCCCGACTAGCGCCTACTCTAGTGAGCAGTTCTTC.

The chain combines TRBV4-1 with TRBJ1-1, with TRBD1 identical over 8 bases. Germline values: CDR1 MGHRA, CDR2 YSYEKL. The CDR3 extends over 16 amino acids. The V segment lost 1 base and the J segment 4 bases; nucleotides outside the gene matches: 8. The CDR3 nucleotides are TGCGCCAGCAGCCAAGCAGGGGGCCGGGGGAGCACTGAAGCTTTCTTT. Translating gives CASSQAGGRGSTEAFF.

This clonotype was seen only a few times. J is TRBJ2-4 and V is TRBV20-1, with D possibly being TRBD2 (6 bases). This CDR3 spans 13 amino acids. CDR1 DFQATT and CDR2 SNEGSKA come from the germline V gene (reference sequence). Trimming cost V 0 bases and J 6 bases, with 9 bases left between them. DNA for the CDR3: TGCAGTGCTAGAGATGGTAGCGGAAACATTCAGTACTTC. The encoded protein is CSARDGSGNIQYF.

The chain employs TRBV6-5 and TRBJ2-7; 10 bases align to TRBD2. CDR1 and CDR2 (germline): MNHEY, SVGAGI. The CDR3 runs to 16 residues. The junction had 8 bases not matched to a gene; V was cut back by 0 bases and J by 6 bases. The CDR3 protein is CASSYSYRGLAFEQYF. The CDR3 DNA reads TGTGCCAGCAGTTACTCCTATAGGGGACTAGCGTTCGAGCAGTACTTC.

In this sample, this clonotype turned up a few times. This sequence joins TRBV6-1 and TRBJ2-7, with TRBD1 as a possible D gene (6 bases). V lost 8 bases and J lost 4, with 21 bases in between. This CDR3 has 15 residues. Germline V gene lookup returns CDR1 MNHNS and CDR2 SASEGT. The CDR3 DNA sequence: TGTGCCAGCCACGACCCACAGGGTCTATCGTACGAGCAGTACTTC. It is translated as CASHDPQGLSYEQYF.

This clonotype came up a few times. The chain links TRBV25-1 to TRBJ2-5; a weak D match, TRBD2 (5 bases). The CDR3 length is 17 residues. In germline, CDR1 is MGHDK, CDR2 SYGVNS. V gave up 2 bases and J gave up 0 bases, with 16 bases separating them. CDR3 sequence: CASSEPLYGLNQETQYF. CDR3 DNA: TGTGCCAGCAGTGAACCTCTATACGGACTGAACCAAGAGACCCAGTACTTC.

This clonotype was detected only a few times. The V and J genes are TRBV12-3 or TRBV12-4 and TRBJ1-1; D gene uncertain. V was shortened by 2 bases and J by 4 bases, with 11 bases between the two germline ends. This CDR3 region has 14 residues. Written as DNA, the CDR3 is TGTGCCAGCAGTTTAAACACCTTGGGCACTGAAGCTTTCTTT. This translates into CASSLNTLGTEAFF.

The chain has TRBV12-3 or TRBV12-4 and TRBJ2-3; 8 nucleotides align to TRBD1. CDR3 length: 17 residues. V shed 5 bases and J 4 bases; nucleotides not matched to a gene: 14. CDR3 loop: CASSTDRGFFYADTQYF. CDR3 nucleotide sequence: TGTGCCAGCAGTACTGACAGGGGATTCTTTTACGCAGATACGCAGTATTTT.

This chain connects TRBV25-1 to TRBJ2-2, with a tentative D call TRBD1 (6 bases). V was trimmed by 1 base and J by 5 bases, leaving 14 bases between them. CDR1 is MGHDK, CDR2 SYGVNS, per germline. The CDR3 contains 16 residues. CDR3: CASSEFWDIRTGELFF. Here the CDR3 DNA reads TGTGCCAGCAGTGAATTTTGGGACATTCGTACCGGGGAGCTGTTTTTT.

This clonotype has ten or more counts. The rearrangement joins TRBV12-3 or TRBV12-4 to TRBJ2-7; 8 nucleotides align to TRBD1. The CDR3 loop spans 13 amino acids. The junction had 4 bases not matched to a gene; V was cut back by 3 bases and J by 6 bases. The CDR3 loop is CASSFYDRGEQYF. CDR3 in DNA: TGTGCCAGCAGTTTCTACGACAGGGGCGAGCAGTACTTC.

The chain recombines TRBV29-1 with TRBJ1-1; maybe TRBD1 (5 bases). Trimming removed 3 bases at V and 0 bases at J, with 17 bases between. The CDR3 runs to 16 residues. The germline CDR1 and CDR2 sequences are SQVTM and ANQGSEA. CDR3 protein: CSVDYRQTNMNTEAFF. The CDR3 coding sequence is TGCAGCGTTGATTACAGACAGACCAACATGAACACTGAAGCTTTCTTT. Based on the CDR3 plus reference TRBV29-1 and TRBJ1-1, the full variable domain is SAVISQKPSRDICQRGTSLTIQCQVDSQVTMMFWYRQQPGQSLTLIATANQGSEATYESGFVIDKFPISRPNLTFSTLTVSNMSPEDSSIYLCSVDYRQTNMNTEAFFGQGTRLTVV.

The table lists this clonotype with a few counts. The chain joins TRBV12-3 or TRBV12-4 to TRBJ2-7, with D maybe TRBD1 (6 bases). V gave up 7 bases and J gave up 3 bases, with 16 bases separating them. This CDR3 comprises 14 residues. CDR3 in DNA: TGTGCCAGCACCAATACAGGGTGGAACTACGAGCAGTACTTC. Its translation is CASTNTGWNYEQYF.

This chain connects TRBV12-3 or TRBV12-4 to TRBJ2-1; 7 nucleotides align to TRBD1. V lost 7 bases and J lost 10; bases outside the gene matches: 19. CDR3 size: 16 residues. CDR3 loop: CASTHKKGQRLQEQFF. CDR3 bases: TGTGCCAGCACCCACAAAAAGGGACAGAGATTACAGGAGCAGTTCTTC.

This chain connects TRBV7-6 to TRBJ1-3; no clear D. CDR1 is SGHVS and CDR2 is FNYEAQ in the germline V gene. V lost 5 bases to trimming and J lost 4 bases, with 15 bases between them. The CDR3 has 15 amino acids. CDR3 in amino acids: CASSRIGGGGNTIYF. The CDR3 DNA reads TGTGCCAGCAGCCGAATTGGAGGAGGGGGAAACACCATATATTTT.

This clonotype was counted ten times or more. The chain has TRBV6-5 and TRBJ2-1; D is possibly TRBD1 or TRBD2 (5 bases each). The CDR3 is made up of 15 amino acids. V shed 2 bases and J shed 1 base, with 9 bases lying between them. Germline V CDR1 and CDR2: MNHEY, SVGAGI. The CDR3 DNA is TGTGCCAGCAGTTACGTGGGACCTTCCTACAATGAGCAGTTCTTC. It is translated as CASSYVGPSYNEQFF.

The chain uses TRBV5-1 and TRBJ2-7; D possibly corresponds to TRBD2 (6 bases). The V gene lost 1 base and the J gene lost 7 bases, with 21 bases spanning the gap. CDR1 and CDR2 (germline): SGHRS, YFSETQ. The CDR3 is 16 residues long. DNA of the CDR3: TGCGCCAGCAGCTTGTCAACTAGCTGGGGAAGGGAGGAGCAGTACTTC. Amino acid sequence: CASSLSTSWGREEQYF.